These 17 T cell receptor beta chains came from one sample sequenced in a study of response to subunit inactivated influenza vaccine. TCRdb recomputed calls from the RT-PCR reads with MiXCR, one row per CDR3 protein. The sample lists roughly 500,000 distinct CDR3 sequences; more than 15% were seen once. Sequenced here: CD4+ T cells sorted from PBMCs, sampled around 2 years after vaccination. The receptors originated from a man aged 50 to 69 who received an inactivated influenza vaccine.

CDR3 protein: CASSAIGTINEQFF. The DNA for the CDR3 is TGTGCCAGCAGTGCTATAGGGACAATCAATGAGCAGTTCTTC. The V call is TRBV2, the J call TRBJ2-1; possible D gene TRBD1, 6 bases. From germline, CDR1 is SNHLY and CDR2 FYNNEI. V was cut by 4 bases and J by 6 bases, with 13 bases left in between. The CDR3 contains 14 residues.

This clonotype was detected a few times. V is TRBV4-1 and J is TRBJ2-3; 7 nucleotides line up with TRBD1. The junction had 7 bases not matched to a gene; V was cut back by 4 bases and J by 0 bases. The CDR3 runs to 16 residues. Looked up from germline, CDR1 is MGHRA and CDR2 is YSYEKL. For the CDR3, the DNA is TGCGCCAGCAGCCCTAAGGGGGCCCGAAGCACAGATACGCAGTATTTT. Its translation is CASSPKGARSTDTQYF.

This clonotype was recorded many times. The V and J genes are TRBV7-2 and TRBJ2-7; 9 positions match TRBD2. In germline, CDR1 is SGHTA, CDR2 FQGNSA. The CDR3 loop spans 14 amino acids. V was pared by 5 bases and J by 3 bases, with 5 bases of the junction left unmatched. CDR3 nucleotide sequence: TGTGCCAGCAGCCCGACTAGCGGAAACTACGAGCAGTACTTC. Protein: CASSPTSGNYEQYF.

V is TRBV10-3 and J is TRBJ2-3; 8 bases align to TRBD1. V dropped 10 bases and J dropped 0; count of bases not matched to a gene: 9. Germline CDR1 reads ENHRY; CDR2 reads SYGVKD. The CDR3 totals 15 residues. The CDR3 DNA follows: TGTGCCACCAGAGGACAGGGCGGGAGCACAGATACGCAGTATTTT. As protein: CATRGQGGSTDTQYF.

This clonotype has more than one count but fewer than ten. V and J are TRBV5-1 and TRBJ2-1; D perhaps matches TRBD1 (5 bases). The length of the CDR3 is 14 residues. The germline gives CDR1 SGHRS, CDR2 YFSETQ. V dropped 0 bases and J dropped 6 bases, with 10 bases sitting between them. The CDR3 coding sequence is TGCGCCAGCAGCTTGGGAGGACAAGGCAATGAGCAGTTCTTC. It codes for CASSLGGQGNEQFF.

This clonotype has a handful of counts. This sequence joins TRBV29-1 and TRBJ2-2; TRBD2 agrees at 13 bases. The junction had 7 bases not matched to a gene; V was cut back by 7 bases and J by 5 bases. The CDR3 has 15 residues. CDR1 is SQVTM, CDR2 ANQGSEA, per germline. The CDR3 spells CSAGTTSGGTGELFF. The CDR3 coding sequence is TGCAGCGCTGGGACGACTAGCGGGGGGACCGGGGAGCTGTTTTTT.

Many counts were recorded for this clonotype. V gene TRBV3-1 combines with J gene TRBJ2-7, with 9 bases lining up with TRBD1. The germline V gene encodes CDR1 LGHDT and CDR2 YNNKEL (reference sequence). J gave up 6 bases and V 2 bases, and 5 bases lay outside the gene matches. CDR3 length equals 14 residues. The CDR3 DNA sequence: TGTGCCAGCAGCCAATCCGGACAGGGGACCGAGCAGTACTTC. Translation: CASSQSGQGTEQYF.

This rearrangement joins TRBV7-8 to TRBJ1-2; 7 bases are shared with TRBD1. Germline CDR1 reads SGHVS; CDR2 reads FQNEAQ. The CDR3 is 13 residues long. J was trimmed by 7 bases and V by 5 bases; bases with no gene match: 7. CDR3 bases: TGTGCCAGCAGCCCTGGACAGGCCTCTGGCTACACCTTC. Its protein product is CASSPGQASGYTF.

The rearrangement uses TRBV10-3 and TRBJ2-3; 8 positions agree with TRBD1. Germline-derived CDR1 and CDR2 are ENHRY and SYGVKD. CDR3 length: 15 amino acids. V lost 4 bases and J lost 4; bases outside the gene matches: 7. CDR3 amino acids: CAISGGRGRADTQYF. The CDR3 DNA sequence: TGTGCCATCAGTGGGGGCAGGGGGCGGGCAGATACGCAGTATTTT.

There are many counts of this clonotype. The genes are TRBV12-3 or TRBV12-4 and TRBJ1-2; TRBD1 is a possible D gene (6 bases). The V gene lost 3 bases and the J gene lost 3 bases, with 8 bases spanning the gap. The CDR3 totals 13 residues. The CDR3 sequence is CASSLTGDYGYTF. The CDR3, as DNA: TGTGCCAGCAGTTTGACAGGCGACTATGGCTACACCTTC.

The J gene is TRBJ2-7, the V gene TRBV28; tentatively, D is TRBD1 (6 bases). The CDR3 sequence is 15 residues long. Deletions cut 6 bases from V and 5 bases from J, with 20 bases between. The germline gives CDR1 MDHEN, CDR2 SYDVKM. The CDR3 here is CASSWGSGTLNEQYF. The CDR3 bases are TGTGCCAGCAGCTGGGGTTCCGGGACACTAAACGAGCAGTACTTC. The entire variable domain, with the rest obtained from reference TRBV28 and TRBJ2-7, is as follows: DVKVTQSSRYLVKRTGEKVFLECVQDMDHENMFWYRQDPGLGLRLIYFSYDVKMKEKGDIPEGYSVSREKKERFSLILESASTNQTSMYLCASSWGSGTLNEQYFGPGTRLTVT.

This clonotype was observed a few times. The V and J genes are TRBV3-1 and TRBJ2-7; D is possibly TRBD2 (6 bases). Germline-derived CDR1 and CDR2 are LGHDT and YNNKEL (reference sequence). The CDR3 loop spans 14 amino acids. With 3 bases removed from V and 2 bases from J, the gap between germline ends came to 11 bases. The CDR3 is CASSQTRLAYEQYF. Here the CDR3 DNA reads TGTGCCAGCAGCCAGACCCGACTAGCCTACGAGCAGTACTTC.

This clonotype has a handful of counts. The chain combines TRBV12-3 or TRBV12-4 with TRBJ2-3; perhaps TRBD1 as D (6 bases). The CDR3 has 13 amino acids. V lost 6 bases and J lost 4, with 11 bases in between. The chain's CDR3 is CASRRTVSDTQYF. CDR3 in DNA: TGTGCCAGCAGAAGGACAGTCTCAGATACGCAGTATTTT.

This clonotype turned up a few times. The V call is TRBV5-1, the J call TRBJ2-4, with D perhaps TRBD2 (5 bases). Trimming took off 5 bases at V and 7 bases at J, with 22 bases between the two ends. CDR1 is SGHRS and CDR2 is YFSETQ in the germline V gene. CDR3 length: 16 residues. For the CDR3, the DNA is TGCGCCAGCAGTCTCACGTCGACTAAGAAAAAGAACATTCAGTACTTC. This sequence encodes CASSLTSTKKKNIQYF.

The sample holds a few counts of this clonotype. This chain joins TRBV29-1 and TRBJ2-3, with TRBD2 identical over 13 bases. The CDR3 contains 15 residues. After removal of 7 bases from V and 2 bases from J, the junction contained 6 bases not matched to a gene. CDR1 SQVTM and CDR2 ANQGSEA come from the germline V gene. CDR3 protein: CSARLAGGFTDTQYF. The DNA for the CDR3 is TGCAGCGCCAGACTAGCGGGAGGATTCACAGATACGCAGTATTTT.

With regard to this clonotype: It may be a read error: a sequence one base away is much more abundant. The chain is built from TRBV28 and TRBJ1-5; 10 positions match TRBD1. The CDR3 totals 14 residues. Germline loops: CDR1 MDHEN, CDR2 SYDVKM. V shed 6 bases and J 2 bases; nucleotides not matched to a gene: 1. As DNA, the CDR3 is TGTGCCAGCAGAGGGACAGGGGGCAATCAGCCCCAGCATTTT. The encoded protein is CASRGTGGNQPQHF.

This clonotype has more than one count but fewer than ten. The V call is TRBV11-2, the J call TRBJ1-3, with D uncertain. CDR3 length: 15 residues. Between the trimmed V and J ends, which lost 4 bases and 2 bases, there was a span of 12 bases. The germline V gene encodes CDR1 SGHAT and CDR2 FQNNGV. For the CDR3, the DNA is TGTGCCAGCAGCTCCCTGACGGGGACTGGAAACACCATATATTTT. Translating gives CASSSLTGTGNTIYF.